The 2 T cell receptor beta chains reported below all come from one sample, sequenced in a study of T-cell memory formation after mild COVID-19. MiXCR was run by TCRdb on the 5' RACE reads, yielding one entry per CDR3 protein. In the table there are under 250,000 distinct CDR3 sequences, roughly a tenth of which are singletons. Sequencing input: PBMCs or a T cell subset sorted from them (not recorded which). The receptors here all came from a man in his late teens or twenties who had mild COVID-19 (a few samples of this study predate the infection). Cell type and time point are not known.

The CDR3 here is CASSRYRGYEQYF. Written as DNA, the CDR3 is TGTGCCAGCAGTCGATACAGGGGCTACGAGCAGTACTTC. V gene TRBV12-3 or TRBV12-4 combines with J gene TRBJ2-7; 7 bases map to TRBD1. The CDR3 runs 13 residues. The V and J ends lost 5 bases and 3 bases, in that order; junction bases with no gene match: 4.

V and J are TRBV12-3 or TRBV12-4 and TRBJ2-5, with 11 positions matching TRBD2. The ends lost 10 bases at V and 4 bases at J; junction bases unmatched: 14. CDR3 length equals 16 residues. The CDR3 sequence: CATTLSPSGGRETQYF. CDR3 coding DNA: TGTGCCACCACGTTATCTCCTAGCGGGGGGAGAGAGACCCAGTACTTC.